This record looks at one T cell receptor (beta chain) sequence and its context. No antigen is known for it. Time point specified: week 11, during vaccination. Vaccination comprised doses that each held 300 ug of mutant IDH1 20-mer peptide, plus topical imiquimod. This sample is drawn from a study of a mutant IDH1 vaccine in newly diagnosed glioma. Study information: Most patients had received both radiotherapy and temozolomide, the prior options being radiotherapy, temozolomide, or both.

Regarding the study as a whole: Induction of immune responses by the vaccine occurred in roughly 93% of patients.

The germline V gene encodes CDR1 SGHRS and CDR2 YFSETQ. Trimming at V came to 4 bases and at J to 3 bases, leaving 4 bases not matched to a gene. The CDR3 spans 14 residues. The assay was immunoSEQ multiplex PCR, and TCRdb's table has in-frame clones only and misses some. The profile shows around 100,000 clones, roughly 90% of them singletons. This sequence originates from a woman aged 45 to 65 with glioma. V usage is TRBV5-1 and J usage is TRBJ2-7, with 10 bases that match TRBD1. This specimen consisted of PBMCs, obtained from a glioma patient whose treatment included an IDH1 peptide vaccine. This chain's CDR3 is CASSRDRGIYEQYF. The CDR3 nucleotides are TGCGCCAGCAGCCGGGACAGGGGTATCTACGAGCAGTACTTC. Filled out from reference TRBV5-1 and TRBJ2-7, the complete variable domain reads KAGVTQTPRYLIKTRGQQVTLSCSPISGHRSVSWYQQTPGQGLQFLFEYFSETQRNKGNFPGRFSGRQFSNSRSEMNVSTLELGDSALYLCASSRDRGIYEQYFGPGTRLTVT.